This paragraph reports one T cell receptor (beta chain). The sample belongs to a study of blood T cell repertoires in COVID-19. Across the study: Specimens from acute and convalescent COVID-19 originated in the United States, Italy and Spain. T cells, B-cell-depleted T cells, or PBMCs supplied cDNA or gDNA.

The authors' processing: By means of reference gene primer amplification, nucleated cell counts were estimated. Sequenced by immunoSEQ multiplex PCR; TCRdb stores in-frame clones only, minus some. Clone size and the V and J calls come from that table; the DNA yielded D and trimming. This sample has roughly 320,000 clones, with 65% to 90% found just once. Sequencing was carried out using peripheral blood. The receptor was isolated from a human donor in a cohort sampled during active COVID-19.

The CDR3 DNA is TGTGCCAGTACCGAAACGACCGGGACAAGAAACACTGAAGCTTTCTTT. It codes for CASTETTGTRNTEAFF. This sequence joins TRBV25-1 and TRBJ1-1; a possible D gene is TRBD1 (6 bases). The ends were cut back, 9 bases at V and 2 bases at J, with 22 bases in the middle. This CDR3 is built from 16 residues. The germline gives CDR1 MGHDK, CDR2 SYGVNS.